This T cell receptor beta chain is from a study of T cell responses to AZD1222 COVID-19 vaccine. For this clone: The target antigen is unknown.

V lost 4 bases to trimming and J lost 8 bases, with 15 bases between them. From germline, CDR1 is SGHRS and CDR2 YFSETQ. The CDR3 sequence is 13 residues long. Using immunoSEQ multiplex PCR, the repertoire was profiled, and TCRdb retains in-frame clones only, with some absent. Of under 200,000 clones in the sample, approximately 88% were seen once. Whole-study results and caveats: The study found Spike-specific TCR breadth and depth rose after two AZD1222 doses. The donor cohort was predominantly white British with a female majority, and clonal diversity may have been underestimated.

The clonotype was recovered from an adult who received the AZD1222 COVID-19 vaccine. The rearrangement links TRBV5-1 to TRBJ1-2; D remains unclear. This sample comprised peripheral blood, obtained 28 days after the second AZD1222 dose. The CDR3 sequence is CASSILREGGYTF. The CDR3 DNA follows: TGCGCCAGCAGCATACTTCGAGAAGGGGGCTACACCTTC.